These 32 T cell receptor beta chains were all obtained from the same sample, sequenced in a study of blood T cells in healthy people across ages. A second PCR, run for about 6 to 11 cycles, used a sample-barcoded 5' primer plus a J-beta primer mix. MiXCR was run by TCRdb on the 5' RACE reads, yielding one entry per CDR3 protein. The data hold roughly 1.7 million distinct CDR3 sequences, with roughly 30% observed a single time. Sequenced input: blood. The source of these receptors is a woman aged 25 to 39 in good health.

This clonotype was recorded a few times. The rearrangement joins TRBV4-1 to TRBJ1-2, with D possibly matching TRBD1 (6 bases). V lost 0 bases and J 6 bases, leaving 14 bases between the germline ends. Germline V gives CDR1 MGHRA, CDR2 YSYEKL. The CDR3 is made up of 15 amino acids. The CDR3 loop is CASSQEITGFDGYTF. The CDR3 DNA follows: TGCGCCAGCAGCCAAGAAATTACAGGGTTTGATGGCTACACCTTC.

The chain has TRBV7-9 and TRBJ2-3; D possibly corresponds to TRBD2 (6 bases). The germline V gene encodes CDR1 SEHNR and CDR2 FQNEAQ (reference sequence). The V gene lost 6 bases and the J gene lost 0 bases, with 13 bases spanning the gap. The CDR3 runs to 15 residues. CDR3 coding DNA: TGTGCCAGCAGGCCCCGGGGGAGTAGCACAGATACGCAGTATTTT. Its protein product is CASRPRGSSTDTQYF.

The chain uses TRBV5-1 and TRBJ2-1; 7 bases fit TRBD2. Germline V gives CDR1 SGHRS, CDR2 YFSETQ. The CDR3 has 15 residues. V was pared by 0 bases and J by 7 bases, with 7 bases of the junction left unmatched. Written as DNA, the CDR3 is TGCGCCAGCAGCTTGGTCGGCGGGAGTGCGAATGAGCAGTTCTTC. Protein product: CASSLVGGSANEQFF.

This clonotype appeared once. The chain combines TRBV7-9 with TRBJ2-4, with 9 bases identical to TRBD2. This CDR3 region has 15 residues. V lost 3 bases, J lost 13 bases, and 13 bases stayed unmatched. Germline lookup yields CDR1 SEHNR and CDR2 FQNEAQ (reference sequence). CDR3 bases: TGTGCCAGCAGCTTCCTGACTAGCGGTCCTAGGGGGCAGTACTTC. Translation gives CASSFLTSGPRGQYF.

The chain combines TRBV6-4 with TRBJ2-1, with 8 bases matching TRBD1. With 3 bases clipped from V and 11 bases from J, the junction kept 9 bases outside the gene matches. The CDR3 extends over 14 amino acids. Germline lookup yields CDR1 MRHNA and CDR2 SNTAGT. CDR3 bases: TGTGCCAGCAGTGATCCTCGACAGGGGAATAAGCAGTTCTTC. Its protein product is CASSDPRQGNKQFF.

This rearrangement joins TRBV12-3 or TRBV12-4 to TRBJ2-4; D might be TRBD1 (5 bases). CDR3 length: 14 residues. Trimming stripped 6 bases from V and 3 bases from J, with 12 bases between. The CDR3 protein is CASREQGFKNIQYF. CDR3 DNA sequence: TGTGCCAGCAGGGAGCAGGGTTTCAAAAACATTCAGTACTTC.

This clonotype was detected many times. The chain uses TRBV27 and TRBJ2-3; D is uncertain. This CDR3 contains 13 residues. Germline CDR1 MNHEY, CDR2 SMNVEV (reference sequence). V lost 6 bases to trimming and J lost 0 bases, with 7 bases between them. This CDR3 reads CASSWSSTDTQYF. CDR3 nucleotides: TGTGCCAGCAGCTGGAGCAGCACAGATACGCAGTATTTT.

This clonotype was observed a few times. The rearrangement joins TRBV12-3 or TRBV12-4 to TRBJ2-5, with D possibly being TRBD1 (6 bases). The CDR3 totals 16 residues. V was clipped by 4 bases and J by 2 bases, with 17 bases between them. As DNA, the CDR3 is TGTGCCAGCAGTTCCCCCGCCGACAGGTTGCAAGAGACCCAGTACTTC. This gives the protein CASSSPADRLQETQYF.

The chain is built from TRBV5-6 and TRBJ2-7; 7 nucleotides match TRBD1. The J call may not be correct, given that the DNA end is closer to TRBJ2-5. Germline loops: CDR1 SGHDT, CDR2 YYEEEE. CDR3 length: 15 amino acids. Written as DNA, the CDR3 is TGTGCCAGCAGCCACCTTGAGGGGGCTTCGGAGACCCAGTACTTC. Translating gives CASSHLEGASETQYF.

The sample holds a few counts of this clonotype. Being one base from a much bigger clone, this may be a read error. The chain is built from TRBV20-1 and TRBJ2-5, with D hard to call. The CDR3 sequence is 9 residues long. Germline values: CDR1 DFQATT, CDR2 SNEGSKA (reference sequence). Trimming took 6 bases from V and 7 from J, leaving 6 bases between them. The CDR3 is CSAGVTQYF. In DNA form, the CDR3 reads TGCAGTGCAGGCGTGACCCAGTACTTC.

This clonotype was seen more than once but under ten times. V is TRBV5-1 and J is TRBJ2-1; 10 bases are a match to TRBD2. J was trimmed by 1 base and V by 0 bases; bases with no gene match: 7. Germline assignment: CDR1 SGHRS and CDR2 YFSETQ. This CDR3 has 18 residues. In DNA form, the CDR3 reads TGCGCCAGCAGCTTGGTTTGGGTAGCGGGGGGTTCCTACAATGAGCAGTTCTTC. Translation: CASSLVWVAGGSYNEQFF. The whole variable domain, filled in from reference TRBV5-1 and TRBJ2-1, reads KAGVTQTPRYLIKTRGQQVTLSCSPISGHRSVSWYQQTPGQGLQFLFEYFSETQRNKGNFPGRFSGRQFSNSRSEMNVSTLELGDSALYLCASSLVWVAGGSYNEQFFGPGTRLTVL.

V is TRBV18 and J is TRBJ2-1; 9 positions agree with TRBD2. The CDR3 runs 14 residues. Germline V lookup: CDR1 KGHSH, CDR2 LQKENI. V gave up 0 bases and J gave up 9 bases; unmatched junction bases: 3. Written as DNA, the CDR3 is TGTGCCAGCTCACCACCGGCGGGAGGGGGTGAGCAGTTCTTC. It yields the protein CASSPPAGGGEQFF.

This clonotype was seen repeatedly, ten times or more. The CDR3 coding sequence is TGCAGCGTTGAAGATCAAGGGGTGTTTACCACAGATACGCAGTATTTT. Protein sequence: CSVEDQGVFTTDTQYF. The chain recombines TRBV29-1 with TRBJ2-3, with D possibly being TRBD1 (5 bases). With 0 bases removed from V and 2 bases from J, the gap between germline ends came to 15 bases. Per the germline V gene, CDR1 is SQVTM and CDR2 is ANQGSEA. CDR3 length: 16 residues.

The chain employs TRBV11-2 and TRBJ1-6; D ambiguous. This CDR3 is 16 amino acids long. Trimming pared 0 bases from V and 1 base from J, leaving 7 bases between. Germline V CDR1 and CDR2: SGHAT, FQNNGV. The CDR3 spells CASSLEATSYNSPLHF. CDR3 in DNA: TGTGCCAGCAGCTTAGAAGCGACATCCTATAATTCACCCCTCCACTTT.

This clonotype has just a few counts. The chain links TRBV20-1 to TRBJ2-3; D is uncertain. CDR3 length: 13 residues. Trimming removed 8 bases at V and 0 bases at J, with 12 bases between. Germline V lookup: CDR1 DFQATT, CDR2 SNEGSKA (reference sequence). The CDR3 coding sequence is TGCAGTTTTGACCCACAGAGCACAGATACGCAGTATTTT. The encoded protein is CSFDPQSTDTQYF.

The chain joins TRBV27 to TRBJ2-1; no clear D gene. In germline, CDR1 is MNHEY, CDR2 SMNVEV (reference sequence). V shed 7 bases and J shed 6 bases, with 16 bases lying between them. The CDR3 contains 14 residues. CDR3 residues: CASTLGIGFNEQFF. CDR3 bases: TGTGCCAGCACCTTAGGGATAGGGTTCAATGAGCAGTTCTTC.

There are a few counts of this clonotype. This sequence joins TRBV6-6 and TRBJ2-3; TRBD2 matches at 10 bases. V was clipped by 2 bases and J by 5 bases; unmatched bases: 7. The CDR3 has 16 amino acids. Germline V CDR1 and CDR2: MNHNY, SVGAGI (reference sequence). CDR3 region: CASSYGAGGPGDTQYF. The CDR3 nucleotides are TGTGCCAGCAGTTACGGAGCGGGGGGGCCCGGAGATACGCAGTATTTT.

The chain carries TRBV7-9 and TRBJ2-1; no definite D call. Per the germline V gene, CDR1 is SEHNR and CDR2 is FQNEAQ (reference sequence). The V end lost 6 bases, the J end lost 6 bases, and 9 bases lay between the germline ends. The CDR3 extends over 12 amino acids. This CDR3 is CASRTFSNEQFF. In nucleotides, the CDR3 is TGTGCCAGCAGAACTTTTAGCAATGAGCAGTTCTTC.

The chain uses TRBV7-2 and TRBJ2-3; D is tentatively TRBD1 or TRBD2 (6 bases each). Germline loops: CDR1 SGHTA, CDR2 FQGNSA. V lost 3 bases to trimming and J lost 3 bases, with 10 bases between them. This CDR3 region has 14 residues. The CDR3 DNA is TGTGCCAGCAGCTTTAAAGGGGGGACAGATACGCAGTATTTT. This encodes CASSFKGGTDTQYF.

The chain links TRBV12-3 or TRBV12-4 to TRBJ2-5; 8 bases match TRBD2. The end of the DNA fits TRBJ2-7 better, so the J call may be wrong. The CDR3 spans 17 residues. The CDR3 loop is CASSYGTRGSSLREQYF. In DNA form, the CDR3 reads TGTGCCAGCAGTTACGGGACTAGGGGCTCTAGTCTCCGCGAGCAGTACTTC.

This clonotype was detected once. V is TRBV30 and J is TRBJ1-2; no clear D. The CDR3 totals 14 residues. V lost 5 bases to trimming and J lost 0 bases, with 13 bases between them. In germline, CDR1 is GTSNPN, CDR2 SVGIG (reference sequence). In DNA, the CDR3 is TGTGCCTGGGCAGCTGGCAGCACTAACTATGGCTACACCTTC. Translating it yields CAWAAGSTNYGYTF.

This clonotype was counted a few times. At one end, the junction sequence differs from germline, possibly due to a read error. J is TRBJ2-1 and V is TRBV12-3 or TRBV12-4; possibly TRBD2 for D (5 bases). This CDR3 comprises 14 residues. CDR3 DNA: TGTGCCAGCAGTCCCCTACCTAGCTACAATGAGCCGTTCTTC. Amino acids: CASSPLPSYNEPFF.

The chain couples TRBV19 to TRBJ1-1; D remains unclear. Germline values: CDR1 LNHDA, CDR2 SQIVND (reference sequence). CDR3 size: 13 residues. With 7 bases removed from V and 1 base from J, the gap between germline ends came to 10 bases. CDR3 sequence: CASTWTSNTEAFF. The CDR3 DNA reads TGTGCCAGTACCTGGACCTCGAACACTGAAGCTTTCTTT.

This clonotype was seen at least ten times. This sequence joins TRBV5-4 and TRBJ2-1; D gene uncertain. The CDR3 consists of 15 residues. Germline assignment: CDR1 SGHNT and CDR2 YYREEE (reference sequence). The V gene lost 0 bases and the J gene lost 4 bases, with 11 bases spanning the gap. The CDR3 region has the DNA TGTGCCAGCAGCTTGGTCCAGGATGGGTACAATGAGCAGTTCTTC. Protein product: CASSLVQDGYNEQFF.

The chain joins TRBV9 to TRBJ2-7; 10 bases agree with TRBD2. The length of the CDR3 is 16 residues. V was pared by 4 bases and J by 1 base, with 8 bases of the junction left unmatched. Germline V gene sequence: CDR1 SGDLS, CDR2 YYNGEE. The CDR3 region has the DNA TGTGCCAGCAGCTCGAGGAGCGGGGGGGGGTCCTACGAGCAGTACTTC. This translates into CASSSRSGGGSYEQYF.

In its sample, this clonotype was seen once. The chain has TRBV6-5 and TRBJ1-1; D is perhaps TRBD1 (5 bases). CDR1 MNHEY and CDR2 SVGAGI come from the germline V gene. V dropped 5 bases and J dropped 4 bases, with 14 bases sitting between them. The CDR3 contains 14 residues. The CDR3 region has the DNA TGTGCCAGCAGTGGCACTGGGACGGGCACTGAAGCTTTCTTT. Protein: CASSGTGTGTEAFF.

This chain links TRBV5-1 with TRBJ2-4, with D perhaps TRBD1 or TRBD2 (5 bases each). The J call may be mistaken, given a closer DNA end match to TRBJ2-7. The germline V gene has CDR1 SGHRS and CDR2 YFSETQ. CDR3 length equals 14 residues. CDR3 protein: CASGPGSVGDEQYF. The CDR3 coding sequence is TGCGCCAGCGGCCCCGGGTCGGTGGGGGACGAGCAGTACTTC.

This clonotype was seen a few times. The J gene is TRBJ2-3, the V gene TRBV28; tentatively, D is TRBD1 or TRBD2 (5 bases each). The CDR3 loop spans 13 amino acids. Trimming left V 10 bases short and J 7 bases short, with 18 bases between. From germline, CDR1 is MDHEN and CDR2 SYDVKM. The CDR3 DNA follows: TGTGCCACGAATGAAGGGACGCGGCATACGCAGTATTTT. Protein: CATNEGTRHTQYF.

The chain is built from TRBV5-4 and TRBJ2-7; weak D call: TRBD2 (6 bases). The DNA end favors TRBJ2-5, so the J call may be wrong. The V gene's germline CDR1 is SGHNT and CDR2 YYREEE (reference sequence). The CDR3 spans 16 residues. CDR3 bases: TGTGCCAGCAGCTTGGGGGGAGGCGGGGAATCCGAGACCCAGTACTTC. Translation gives CASSLGGGGESETQYF.

This clonotype was observed at least ten times. The chain couples TRBV29-1 to TRBJ1-2; D is ambiguous. Germline V lookup: CDR1 SQVTM, CDR2 ANQGSEA. This CDR3 spans 12 amino acids. Trimming shortened V by 0 bases and J by 6 bases, and 8 bases separated the two germline ends. The CDR3 protein is CSVEESGNGYTF. CDR3 bases: TGCAGCGTTGAAGAGTCCGGAAATGGCTACACCTTC.

This clonotype was recorded many times. The rearrangement uses TRBV4-1 and TRBJ2-7; 11 bases fit TRBD2. The CDR3 is 14 residues long. Germline V gene data show CDR1 as MGHRA and CDR2 as YSYEKL. V lost 1 base and J lost 6; bases outside the gene matches: 2. CDR3 residues: CASSQAGTSGEQYF. CDR3 DNA: TGCGCCAGCAGCCAAGCCGGGACTAGCGGCGAGCAGTACTTC.

The V gene is TRBV3-1, the J gene TRBJ2-7, with 8 bases aligning to TRBD2. CDR3 size: 17 residues. From germline, CDR1 is LGHDT and CDR2 YNNKEL (reference sequence). V shed 2 bases and J 10 bases; nucleotides not matched to a gene: 19. The CDR3 nucleotides are TGTGCCAGCAGCCAAATTGAGGCACGGACTAGCCCGGGGGACCAGTACTTC. Amino acids: CASSQIEARTSPGDQYF.